This T cell receptor (beta chain) was found in a study of shared clonotypes between healthy human individuals. General study points: Shared clonotypes across all four donors exceeded non-shared ones in generation probability.

Notes on this clone: Antigen: not known.

TCRdb's copy holds only in-frame clones and misses some; the assay was immunoSEQ multiplex PCR. This table has approximately 1.1 million clones, about 80% appearing once. CDR3 length equals 16 residues. V was clipped by 0 bases and J by 0 bases, with 10 bases between them. Germline V gives CDR1 SEHNR, CDR2 FQNEAQ (reference sequence). Sequences were obtained from memory CD4+ T cells from PBMCs. The subset: CD45RA-negative fraction. The source is a man aged 18 to 30 in good health. Some clones in this sample may be carry-over from other donors' samples. The V and J genes are TRBV7-9 and TRBJ2-3; D perhaps matches TRBD2 (6 bases). CDR3 sequence (DNA): TGTGCCAGCAGCTTAGCGAGAGGGAGGAGCACAGATACGCAGTATTTT. The encoded protein is CASSLARGRSTDTQYF.